The clone carrying this T cell receptor beta chain was seen a few times. Trimming removed 5 bases from V and 2 bases from J, with 9 bases in between. Germline CDR1 SQVTM, CDR2 ANQGSEA. CDR3 size: 12 residues. MiXCR, applied by TCRdb to the 5' RACE reads, yields one record per CDR3 protein. The sample holds 350,000 to 450,000 distinct CDR3 sequences; more than 20% are singletons and the top ten take around 8.8%. The sample belongs to a study of T-cell memory formation after mild COVID-19. The TCR was taken from an adult woman who had mild COVID-19 (a few samples of this study predate the infection). Cell type and time point are not known. The chain employs TRBV29-1 and TRBJ2-5; no firm D call. The sample comprised PBMCs or a T cell subset sorted from them (not recorded which). CDR3 sequence: CSVRPNQETQYF. As DNA, the CDR3 is TGCAGCGTTAGGCCAAATCAAGAGACCCAGTACTTC. The whole variable domain, remainder taken from reference TRBV29-1 and TRBJ2-5, is SAVISQKPSRDICQRGTSLTIQCQVDSQVTMMFWYRQQPGQSLTLIATANQGSEATYESGFVIDKFPISRPNLTFSTLTVSNMSPEDSSIYLCSVRPNQETQYFGPGTRLLVL.